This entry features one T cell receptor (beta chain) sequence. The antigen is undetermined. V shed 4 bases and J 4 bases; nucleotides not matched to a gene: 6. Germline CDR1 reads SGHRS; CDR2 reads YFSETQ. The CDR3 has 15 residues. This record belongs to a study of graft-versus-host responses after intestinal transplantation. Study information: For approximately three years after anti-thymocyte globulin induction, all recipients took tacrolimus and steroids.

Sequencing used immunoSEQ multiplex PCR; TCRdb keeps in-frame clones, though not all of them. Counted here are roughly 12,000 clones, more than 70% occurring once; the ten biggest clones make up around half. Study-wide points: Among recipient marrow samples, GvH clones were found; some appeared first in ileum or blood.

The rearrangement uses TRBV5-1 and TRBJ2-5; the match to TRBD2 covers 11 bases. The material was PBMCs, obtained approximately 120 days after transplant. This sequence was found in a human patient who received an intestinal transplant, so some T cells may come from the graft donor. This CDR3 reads CASSTTGTSGETQYF. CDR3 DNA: TGCGCCAGCAGCACGACCGGGACTAGCGGAGAGACCCAGTACTTC. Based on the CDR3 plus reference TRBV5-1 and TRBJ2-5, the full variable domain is KAGVTQTPRYLIKTRGQQVTLSCSPISGHRSVSWYQQTPGQGLQFLFEYFSETQRNKGNFPGRFSGRQFSNSRSEMNVSTLELGDSALYLCASSTTGTSGETQYFGPGTRLLVL.